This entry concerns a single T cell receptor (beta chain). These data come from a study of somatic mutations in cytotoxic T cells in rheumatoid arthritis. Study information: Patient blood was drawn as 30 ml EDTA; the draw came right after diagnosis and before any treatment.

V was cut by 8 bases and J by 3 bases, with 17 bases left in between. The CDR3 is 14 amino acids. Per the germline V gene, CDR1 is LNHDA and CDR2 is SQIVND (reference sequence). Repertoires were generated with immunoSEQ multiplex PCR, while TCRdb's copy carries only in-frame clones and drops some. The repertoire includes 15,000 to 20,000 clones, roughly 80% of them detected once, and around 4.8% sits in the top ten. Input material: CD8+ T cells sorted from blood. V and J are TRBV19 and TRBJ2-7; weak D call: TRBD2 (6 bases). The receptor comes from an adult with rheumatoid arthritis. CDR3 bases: TGTGCCAGTCGAGCCCCGGGACTGATCTACGAGCAGTACTTC. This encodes CASRAPGLIYEQYF.